One and the same sample provided the 25 T cell receptor beta chains below, sequenced in a study of blood T cells in healthy people across ages. A second PCR of 7 to 11 cycles used a sample-barcoded 5' primer and a J-beta primer mix. Using its own MiXCR run on the 5' RACE reads, TCRdb lists one record per CDR3 protein. This sample carries 800,000 to 900,000 distinct CDR3 sequences, 62% of them seen once, and the ten largest clones take about a quarter. Material: blood. The origin of the receptors is a man aged 30 to 45 in good health.

There are a few counts of this clonotype. This chain joins TRBV6-1 and TRBJ2-3; the D gene is possibly TRBD1 (6 bases). The CDR3 loop spans 16 amino acids. Trimming shortened V by 0 bases and J by 4 bases, and 14 bases separated the two germline ends. Germline CDR1 is MNHNS and CDR2 is SASEGT. For the CDR3, the DNA is TGTGCCAGCAGTGAAGCGCACAGGGTATTTGCAGATACGCAGTATTTT. Its translation is CASSEAHRVFADTQYF.

The rearrangement joins TRBV20-1 to TRBJ2-4; either TRBD1 or TRBD2 may fit D (5 bases each). The better agreement between TRBJ2-7 and the DNA end casts doubt on the J call. Per the germline V gene, CDR1 is DFQATT and CDR2 is SNEGSKA (reference sequence). This CDR3 is built from 15 residues. The CDR3 nucleotides read TGCAGTGCCACAGGTTCGGGACGAGACCTCTACGAGCAGTACTTC. Its translation is CSATGSGRDLYEQYF.

J is TRBJ2-3 and V is TRBV5-1; tentative D call: TRBD2 (7 bases). The CDR3 totals 16 residues. The germline gives CDR1 SGHRS, CDR2 YFSETQ. V was shortened by 4 bases and J by 0 bases, with 15 bases between the two germline ends. CDR3 bases: TGCGCCAGCAGCCCCGGATGGGGGGGCAGCACAGATACGCAGTATTTT. Its translation is CASSPGWGGSTDTQYF.

V usage is TRBV7-3 and J usage is TRBJ2-3, with 7 positions matching TRBD2. CDR1 and CDR2 from the germline V gene are SGHTA and FQGTGA. The CDR3 length is 14 residues. With V trimmed by 3 bases and J by 3 bases, 3 bases remained unmatched. In nucleotides, the CDR3 is TGTGCCAGCAGCTTCGGGGGGTGGACAGATACGCAGTATTTT. Translating gives CASSFGGWTDTQYF.

V usage is TRBV9 and J usage is TRBJ2-1, with TRBD2 matching 11 bases. Trimming cost V 2 bases and J 9 bases; bases outside gene matches: 7. CDR1 and CDR2 (germline): SGDLS, YYNGEE. The CDR3 has 15 residues. Here the CDR3 reads CASSVRVAGGLEQFF. Written as DNA, the CDR3 is TGTGCCAGCAGCGTTAGGGTAGCGGGGGGGCTTGAGCAGTTCTTC.

This chain uses TRBV7-8 with TRBJ1-1; perhaps TRBD1 as D (5 bases). Germline values: CDR1 SGHVS, CDR2 FQNEAQ. The V and J ends lost 3 bases and 2 bases respectively, with 10 bases between them. The CDR3 runs 14 residues. The CDR3 protein is CASSFAGGNTEAFF. DNA for the CDR3: TGTGCCAGCAGCTTTGCCGGGGGTAACACTGAAGCTTTCTTT.

V is TRBV27 and J is TRBJ2-6, with D perhaps TRBD1 (5 bases). The germline gives CDR1 MNHEY, CDR2 SMNVEV (reference sequence). The CDR3 loop spans 13 amino acids. V was clipped by 6 bases and J by 2 bases, with 5 bases between them. CDR3 sequence reads: CASRGAGANVLTF. CDR3 DNA sequence: TGTGCCAGCAGAGGGGCTGGGGCCAACGTCCTGACTTTC.

This chain links TRBV3-1 with TRBJ2-1; the D gene is possibly TRBD1 (6 bases). Looked up from germline, CDR1 is LGHDT and CDR2 is YNNKEL (reference sequence). The V end lost 0 bases, the J end lost 5 bases, and 14 bases lay between the germline ends. There are 16 residues in the CDR3. The CDR3 coding sequence is TGTGCCAGCAGCCAAGACGGACAGCGGTACGACAATGAGCAGTTCTTC. Its translation is CASSQDGQRYDNEQFF.

The CDR3 sequence is CASSQDWWGETQYF. The CDR3, as DNA: TGCGCCAGCAGCCAAGATTGGTGGGGGGAGACCCAGTACTTC. The J gene is TRBJ2-5, the V gene TRBV4-3; D tentatively fits TRBD1 or TRBD2 (5 bases each). Per the germline V gene, CDR1 is LGHNA and CDR2 is YSLEER. V lost 0 bases and J lost 5, with 10 bases in between. This CDR3 has 14 residues.

The CDR3 DNA reads as TGTGCCAGCAGCGTAGGTGATAGGGGGCAGGGTATCACCGGGGAGCTGTTTTTT. This encodes CASSVGDRGQGITGELFF. The chain is built from TRBV9 and TRBJ2-2; 7 bases fit TRBD1. Trimming removed 0 bases from V and 4 bases from J; junction bases left unmatched: 12. CDR1 is SGDLS, CDR2 YYNGEE, per germline. The CDR3 length is 18 residues.

This clonotype was counted a few times. The chain employs TRBV11-2 and TRBJ1-5, with D possibly TRBD1 on 6 matching bases. The CDR3 spans 18 residues. The germline V and J ends were trimmed by 2 bases and 4 bases, with 21 bases remaining between them. CDR1 is SGHAT, CDR2 FQNNGV, per germline. The CDR3 coding sequence is TGTGCCAGCAGCTTATTATTCGGGGAGCACAGGGAAAATCAGCCCCAGCATTTT. Residues: CASSLLFGEHRENQPQHF.

The rearrangement joins TRBV9 to TRBJ1-6; unclear D gene. Germline V gene data show CDR1 as SGDLS and CDR2 as YYNGEE. The V end was cut by 6 bases, the J end by 7 bases, with 14 bases between. The CDR3 length is 14 residues. The chain's CDR3 is CASTPGNLNSPLHF. Here the CDR3 DNA reads TGTGCCAGCACCCCGGGGAACCTCAATTCACCCCTCCACTTT.

This chain joins TRBV29-1 and TRBJ1-2; 7 positions agree with TRBD1. Germline V gene sequence: CDR1 SQVTM, CDR2 ANQGSEA. Trimming at V came to 4 bases and at J to 6 bases, leaving 8 bases not matched to a gene. This CDR3 has 13 amino acids. CDR3 loop: CSVVRGRNDGYTF. CDR3 coding DNA: TGCAGCGTTGTAAGGGGGCGCAACGATGGCTACACCTTC.

The chain couples TRBV12-3 or TRBV12-4 to TRBJ2-1; 7 nucleotides agree with TRBD2. This CDR3 spans 14 amino acids. V gave up 10 bases and J gave up 7 bases; unmatched junction bases: 13. As DNA, the CDR3 is TGTGCCACCAACCGAAGAGCGGGGATTAATGAGCAGTTCTTC. As protein: CATNRRAGINEQFF.

This clonotype was seen only a few times. This chain connects TRBV4-3 to TRBJ2-7; 9 nucleotides agree with TRBD1. Germline trimming cut 0 bases from V and 2 bases from J; bases unmatched to any gene: 5. The germline gives CDR1 LGHNA, CDR2 YSLEER. The CDR3 covers 16 residues. CDR3 DNA: TGCGCCAGCAGCCAAGAGTGGACAGGGGAGGCCTACGAGCAGTACTTC. This codes for CASSQEWTGEAYEQYF.

This clonotype was seen ten or more times. The rearrangement joins TRBV7-2 to TRBJ2-1; no definite D call. Trimming took off 5 bases at V and 7 bases at J, with 12 bases between the two ends. CDR1 and CDR2 from the germline V gene are SGHTA and FQGNSA. The CDR3 has 13 residues. The CDR3 spells CASSRVWRNEQFF. The CDR3 nucleotides read TGTGCCAGCAGCCGGGTATGGCGGAATGAGCAGTTCTTC.

This clonotype was detected a few times. V is TRBV12-3 or TRBV12-4 and J is TRBJ2-3; 9 positions agree with TRBD2. The CDR3 spans 16 residues. The V and J ends lost 4 bases and 2 bases, in that order; junction bases with no gene match: 7. The CDR3 reads CASSSQRGAYTDTQYF. As DNA, the CDR3 is TGTGCCAGCAGTTCCCAGCGGGGGGCATACACAGATACGCAGTATTTT.

The rearrangement joins TRBV4-2 to TRBJ1-1; D may be TRBD1 (5 bases). CDR1 is LGHNA, CDR2 YNFKEQ, per germline. The CDR3 runs 15 residues. V was shortened by 0 bases and J by 4 bases, with 12 bases between the two germline ends. In nucleotides, the CDR3 is TGTGCCAGCAGCCAAGATGGGGCCGCGGGCACTGAAGCTTTCTTT. Encoded protein: CASSQDGAAGTEAFF.

Written as DNA, the CDR3 is TGCGCCAGCAGCTGGGGGTCGGACTACGAGCAGTACTTC. Translating gives CASSWGSDYEQYF. The V and J genes are TRBV5-1 and TRBJ2-7; D possibly matches TRBD1 or TRBD2 (5 bases each). The CDR3 sequence is 13 residues long. Germline V gene lookup returns CDR1 SGHRS and CDR2 YFSETQ. V lost 3 bases and J lost 3, with 10 bases in between.

This clonotype appeared a few times. The V call is TRBV6-2 or TRBV6-3, the J call TRBJ2-5, with a weak D call TRBD1 (6 bases). The closer fit of TRBJ2-7 to the DNA end suggests the J call may be wrong. The CDR3 consists of 14 residues. Germline values: CDR1 MNHEY, CDR2 SVGEGT. Here the CDR3 reads CASSYGTRGNEQYF. CDR3 bases: TGTGCCAGCAGTTACGGGACAAGGGGCAACGAGCAGTACTTC.

The rearrangement uses TRBV24-1 and TRBJ2-3; 15 nucleotides agree with TRBD2. CDR1 and CDR2 from the germline V gene are KGHDR and SFDVKD. Unmatched junction bases numbered 3, after V lost 2 bases and J lost 7 bases. The CDR3 is 16 amino acids. The CDR3 reads CATSDWTSGGVNTQYF. The CDR3 nucleotides read TGTGCCACCAGTGATTGGACTAGCGGGGGGGTGAATACGCAGTATTTT.

The CDR3 is CSVSPGGVEAFF. CDR3 in DNA: TGCAGCGTTAGTCCAGGGGGCGTTGAAGCTTTCTTT. The rearrangement joins TRBV29-1 to TRBJ1-1; 8 nucleotides match TRBD1. The V and J ends lost 5 bases and 7 bases, in that order; junction bases with no gene match: 6. The CDR3 length is 12 residues. Per germline, CDR1 SQVTM and CDR2 ANQGSEA.

Of note for this clonotype: The junction departs from the called germline gene at one end, perhaps through a read error. The V and J genes are TRBV20-1 and TRBJ2-1, with D maybe TRBD1 (5 bases). Germline CDR1 is DFQATT and CDR2 is SNEGSKA (reference sequence). CDR3 length: 13 amino acids. CDR3 residues: CSARRGSFNEQFF. CDR3 nucleotides: TGCAGTGCTAGAAGGGGCTCCTTCAATGAGCAGTTCTTC.

This clonotype has just a few counts. The chain couples TRBV6-6 to TRBJ2-5; D is ambiguous. The J call may not be correct, given that the DNA end is closer to TRBJ2-7. In germline, CDR1 is MNHNY, CDR2 SVGAGI (reference sequence). The CDR3 consists of 12 residues. CDR3: CASNRVGYEQYF. The DNA of the CDR3 is TGTGCCAGCAACCGCGTGGGTTACGAGCAGTACTTC.

The V gene is TRBV7-2, the J gene TRBJ2-6; the D is unclear. The CDR3 is 17 amino acids. V lost 2 bases to trimming and J lost 1 base, with 12 bases between them. Germline assignment: CDR1 SGHTA and CDR2 FQGNSA. CDR3 protein: CASSLSQVPSGANVLTF. The CDR3 DNA is TGTGCCAGCAGCTTATCGCAGGTTCCTTCTGGGGCCAACGTCCTGACTTTC. Based on the CDR3 plus reference TRBV7-2 and TRBJ2-6, the full variable domain is GAGVSQSPSNKVTEKGKDVELRCDPISGHTALYWYRQSLGQGLEFLIYFQGNSAPDKSGLPSDRFSAERTGGSVSTLTIQRTQQEDSAVYLCASSLSQVPSGANVLTFGAGSRLTVL.